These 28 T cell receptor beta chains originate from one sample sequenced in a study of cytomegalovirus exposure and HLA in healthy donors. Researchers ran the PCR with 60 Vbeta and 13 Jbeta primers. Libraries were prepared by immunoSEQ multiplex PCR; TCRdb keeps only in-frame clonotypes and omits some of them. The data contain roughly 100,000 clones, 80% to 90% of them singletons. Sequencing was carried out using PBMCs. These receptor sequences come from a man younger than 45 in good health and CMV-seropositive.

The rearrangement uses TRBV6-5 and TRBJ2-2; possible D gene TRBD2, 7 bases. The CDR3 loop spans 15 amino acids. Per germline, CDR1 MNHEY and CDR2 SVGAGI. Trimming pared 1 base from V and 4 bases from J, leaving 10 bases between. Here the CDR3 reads CASSYLGGRTGELFF. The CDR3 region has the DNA TGTGCCAGCAGTTACTTGGGGGGGCGCACCGGGGAGCTGTTTTTT.

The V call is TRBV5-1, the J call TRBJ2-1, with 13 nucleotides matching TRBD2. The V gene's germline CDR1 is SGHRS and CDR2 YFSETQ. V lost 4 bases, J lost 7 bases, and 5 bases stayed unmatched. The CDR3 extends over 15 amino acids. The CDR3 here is CASSTGLAGVNEQFF. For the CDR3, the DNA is TGCGCCAGCAGCACCGGACTAGCGGGAGTGAATGAGCAGTTCTTC. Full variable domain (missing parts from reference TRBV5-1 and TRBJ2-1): KAGVTQTPRYLIKTRGQQVTLSCSPISGHRSVSWYQQTPGQGLQFLFEYFSETQRNKGNFPGRFSGRQFSNSRSEMNVSTLELGDSALYLCASSTGLAGVNEQFFGPGTRLTVL.

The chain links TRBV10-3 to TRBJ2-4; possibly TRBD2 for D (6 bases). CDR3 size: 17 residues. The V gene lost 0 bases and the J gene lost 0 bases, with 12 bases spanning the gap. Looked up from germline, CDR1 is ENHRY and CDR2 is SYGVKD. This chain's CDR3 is CAISESMGGIAKNIQYF. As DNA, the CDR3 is TGTGCCATCAGTGAGTCGATGGGCGGGATAGCCAAAAACATTCAGTACTTC.

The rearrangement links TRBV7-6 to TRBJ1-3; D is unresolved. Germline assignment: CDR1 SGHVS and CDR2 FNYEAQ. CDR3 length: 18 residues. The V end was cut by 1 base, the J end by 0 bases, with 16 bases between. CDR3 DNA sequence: TGTGCCAGCAGCTTAGTCCTTACGCAGGCGGGCTCTGGAAACACCATATATTTT. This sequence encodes CASSLVLTQAGSGNTIYF.

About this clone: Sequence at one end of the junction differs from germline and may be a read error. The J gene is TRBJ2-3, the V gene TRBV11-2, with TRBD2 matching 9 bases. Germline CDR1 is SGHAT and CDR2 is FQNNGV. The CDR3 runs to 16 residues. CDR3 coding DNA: TGTGCCAGCAGCCTAGATACTAGCGGGTTCACAGATACGCAGTATTTT. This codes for CASSLDTSGFTDTQYF.

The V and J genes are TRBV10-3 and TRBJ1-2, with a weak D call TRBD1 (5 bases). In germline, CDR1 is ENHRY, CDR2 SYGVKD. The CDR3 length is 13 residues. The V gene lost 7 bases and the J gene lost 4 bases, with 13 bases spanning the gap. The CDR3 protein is CAIKSEGLYGYTF. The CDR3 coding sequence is TGTGCCATCAAATCTGAGGGACTCTATGGCTACACCTTC.

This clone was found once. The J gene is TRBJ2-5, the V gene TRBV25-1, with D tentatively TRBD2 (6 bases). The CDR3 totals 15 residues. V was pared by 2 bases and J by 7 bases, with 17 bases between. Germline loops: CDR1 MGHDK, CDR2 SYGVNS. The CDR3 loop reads CASSENGRGAGTQYF. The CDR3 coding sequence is TGTGCCAGCAGTGAAAACGGGAGAGGAGCAGGGACCCAGTACTTC.

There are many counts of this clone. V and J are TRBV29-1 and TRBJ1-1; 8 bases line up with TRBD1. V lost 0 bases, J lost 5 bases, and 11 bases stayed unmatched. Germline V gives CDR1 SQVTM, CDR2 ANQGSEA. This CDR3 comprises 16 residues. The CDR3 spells CSVEDLRDRMYTEAFF. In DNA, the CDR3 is TGCAGCGTTGAAGATCTACGGGACAGGATGTATACTGAAGCTTTCTTT.

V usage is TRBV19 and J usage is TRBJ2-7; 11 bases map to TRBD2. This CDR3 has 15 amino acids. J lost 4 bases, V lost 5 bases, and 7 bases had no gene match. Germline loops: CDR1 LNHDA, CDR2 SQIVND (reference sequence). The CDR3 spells CASSLGTSGAYEQYF. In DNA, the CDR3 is TGTGCCAGTAGTCTCGGGACTAGCGGTGCATACGAGCAGTACTTC.

The CDR3, as DNA: TGTGCCAGCAGCTTGGGCCAGTTTGACATTCAGTACTTC. It codes for CASSLGQFDIQYF. The genes are TRBV5-8 and TRBJ2-4; no definite D call. V was pared by 0 bases and J by 8 bases, with 9 bases between. Looked up from germline, CDR1 is SGHTS and CDR2 is YDEGEE. The CDR3 is 13 amino acids.

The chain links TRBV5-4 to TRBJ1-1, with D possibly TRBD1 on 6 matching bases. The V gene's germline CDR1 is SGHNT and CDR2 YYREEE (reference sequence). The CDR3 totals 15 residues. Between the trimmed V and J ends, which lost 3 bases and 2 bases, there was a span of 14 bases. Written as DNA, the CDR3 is TGTGCCAGCAGCTCCGAAAGGACAGAAAACACTGAAGCTTTCTTT. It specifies CASSSERTENTEAFF. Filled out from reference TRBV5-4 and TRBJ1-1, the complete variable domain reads ETGVTQSPTHLIKTRGQQVTLRCSSQSGHNTVSWYQQALGQGPQFIFQYYREEENGRGNFPPRFSGLQFPNYSSELNVNALELDDSALYLCASSSERTENTEAFFGQGTRLTVV.

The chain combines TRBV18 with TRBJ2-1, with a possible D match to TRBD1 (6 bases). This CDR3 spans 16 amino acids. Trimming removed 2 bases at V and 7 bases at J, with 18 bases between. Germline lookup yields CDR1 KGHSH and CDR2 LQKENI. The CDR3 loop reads CASSPEMGTTTNEQFF. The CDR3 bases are TGTGCCAGCTCACCAGAAATGGGGACAACGACGAATGAGCAGTTCTTC.

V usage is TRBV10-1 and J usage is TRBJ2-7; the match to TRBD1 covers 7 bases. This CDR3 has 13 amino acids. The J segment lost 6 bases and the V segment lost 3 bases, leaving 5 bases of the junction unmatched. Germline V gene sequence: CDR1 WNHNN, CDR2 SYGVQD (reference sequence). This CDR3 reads CASSEGTVAEQYF. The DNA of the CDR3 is TGCGCCAGCAGTGAAGGGACAGTTGCCGAGCAGTACTTC.

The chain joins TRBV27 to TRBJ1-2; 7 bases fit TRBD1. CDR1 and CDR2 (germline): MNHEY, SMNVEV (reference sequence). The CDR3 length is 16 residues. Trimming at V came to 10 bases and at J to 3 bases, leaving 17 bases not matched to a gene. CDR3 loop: CANRTLLRGRDYGYTF. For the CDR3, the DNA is TGTGCCAACAGGACATTACTGAGGGGGCGCGACTATGGCTACACCTTC.

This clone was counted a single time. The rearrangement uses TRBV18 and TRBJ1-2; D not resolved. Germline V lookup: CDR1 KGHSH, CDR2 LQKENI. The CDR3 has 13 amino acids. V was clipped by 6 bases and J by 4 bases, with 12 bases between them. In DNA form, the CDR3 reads TGTGCCAGCTCCTCGCCCGAGGTCTATGGCTACACCTTC. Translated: CASSSPEVYGYTF.

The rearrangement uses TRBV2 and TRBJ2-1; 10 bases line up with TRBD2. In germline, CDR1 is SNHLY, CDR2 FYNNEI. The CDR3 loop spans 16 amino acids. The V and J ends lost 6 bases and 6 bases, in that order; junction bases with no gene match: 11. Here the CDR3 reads CASRTRPSGSSNEQFF. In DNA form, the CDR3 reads TGTGCCAGCAGAACCCGACCTAGCGGGAGTAGCAATGAGCAGTTCTTC.

The CDR3 DNA follows: TGCGCCAGCACCGGCACCCCTAGCGGGAGGGCCTCCGGGGAGCTGTTTTTT. Amino acids: CASTGTPSGRASGELFF. The chain couples TRBV10-1 to TRBJ2-2; 12 bases agree with TRBD2. This CDR3 region has 17 residues. Losses at the gene ends were 7 bases for V and 6 bases for J; bases not matched to a gene: 12. Germline V gives CDR1 WNHNN, CDR2 SYGVQD (reference sequence).

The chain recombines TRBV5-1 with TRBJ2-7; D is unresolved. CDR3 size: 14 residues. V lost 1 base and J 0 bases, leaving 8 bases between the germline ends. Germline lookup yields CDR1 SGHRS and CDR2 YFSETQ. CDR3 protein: CASSLSWASYEQYF. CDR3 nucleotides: TGCGCCAGCAGCTTGTCATGGGCCTCCTACGAGCAGTACTTC.

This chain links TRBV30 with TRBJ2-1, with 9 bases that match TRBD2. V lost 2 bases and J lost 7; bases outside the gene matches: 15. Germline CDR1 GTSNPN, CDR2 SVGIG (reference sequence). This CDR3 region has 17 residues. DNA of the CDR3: TGTGCCTGGAGTTCCCTGCCGCTAGCGGGATGGGGTAATGAGCAGTTCTTC. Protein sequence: CAWSSLPLAGWGNEQFF.

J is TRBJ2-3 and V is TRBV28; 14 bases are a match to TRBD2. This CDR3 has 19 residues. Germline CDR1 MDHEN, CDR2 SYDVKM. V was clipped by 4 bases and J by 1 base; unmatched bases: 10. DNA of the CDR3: TGTGCCAGCAGTTCCTTCGCCCCGGGACTAGCGGGAGGCACAGATACGCAGTATTTT. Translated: CASSSFAPGLAGGTDTQYF.

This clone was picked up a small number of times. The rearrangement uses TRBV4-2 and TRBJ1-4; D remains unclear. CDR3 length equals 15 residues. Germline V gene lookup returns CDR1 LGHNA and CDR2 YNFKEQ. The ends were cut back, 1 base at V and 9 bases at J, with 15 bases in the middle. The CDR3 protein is CASSQGEAADKKLFF. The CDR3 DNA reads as TGTGCCAGCAGCCAAGGGGAGGCAGCAGACAAAAAACTGTTTTTT.

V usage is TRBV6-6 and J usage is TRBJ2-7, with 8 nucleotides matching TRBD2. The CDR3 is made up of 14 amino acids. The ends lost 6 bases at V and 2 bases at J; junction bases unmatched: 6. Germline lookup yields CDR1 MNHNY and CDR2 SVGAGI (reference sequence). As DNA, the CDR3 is TGTGCCAGCAGCCGAGCGGGAGCCGCCTACGAGCAGTACTTC. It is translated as CASSRAGAAYEQYF.

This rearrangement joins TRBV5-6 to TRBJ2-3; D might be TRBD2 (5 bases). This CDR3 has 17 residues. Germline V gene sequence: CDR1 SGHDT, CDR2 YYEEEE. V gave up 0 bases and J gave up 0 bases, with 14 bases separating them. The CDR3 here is CASSLEGAGHSTDTQYF. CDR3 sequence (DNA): TGTGCCAGCAGCTTGGAAGGCGCGGGCCATAGCACAGATACGCAGTATTTT.

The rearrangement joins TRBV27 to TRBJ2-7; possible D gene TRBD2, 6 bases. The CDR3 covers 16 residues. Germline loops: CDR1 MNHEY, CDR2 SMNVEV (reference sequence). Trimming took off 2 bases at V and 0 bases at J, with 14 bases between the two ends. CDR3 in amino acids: CASSLQGLGSSYEQYF. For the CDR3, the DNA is TGTGCCAGCAGTTTACAGGGACTGGGGAGCTCCTACGAGCAGTACTTC.

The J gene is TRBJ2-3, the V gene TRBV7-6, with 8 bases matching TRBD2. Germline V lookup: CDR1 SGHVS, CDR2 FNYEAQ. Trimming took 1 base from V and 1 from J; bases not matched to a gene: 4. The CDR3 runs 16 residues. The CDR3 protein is CASSLELAVGTDTQYF. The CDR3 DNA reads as TGTGCCAGCAGCTTAGAACTAGCGGTTGGCACAGATACGCAGTATTTT. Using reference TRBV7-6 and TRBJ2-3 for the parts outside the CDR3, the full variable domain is GAGVSQSPRYKVTKRGQDVALRCDPISGHVSLYWYRQALGQGPEFLTYFNYEAQQDKSGLPNDRFSAERPEGSISTLTIQRTEQRDSAMYRCASSLELAVGTDTQYFGPGTRLTVL.

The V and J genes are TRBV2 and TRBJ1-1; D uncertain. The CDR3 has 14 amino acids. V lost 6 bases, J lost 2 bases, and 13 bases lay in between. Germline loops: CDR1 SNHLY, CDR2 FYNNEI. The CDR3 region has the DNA TGTGCCAGCAGGAGGGCAGAAACAAACACTGAAGCTTTCTTT. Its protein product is CASRRAETNTEAFF.

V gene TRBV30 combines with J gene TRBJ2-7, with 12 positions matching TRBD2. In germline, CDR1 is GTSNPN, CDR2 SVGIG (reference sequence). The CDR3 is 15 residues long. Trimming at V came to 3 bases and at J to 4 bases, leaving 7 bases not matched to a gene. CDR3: CAWSLRTSGMYEQYF. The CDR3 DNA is TGTGCCTGGAGCCTCAGGACTAGCGGGATGTACGAGCAGTACTTC. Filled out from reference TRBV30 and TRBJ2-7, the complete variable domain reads SQTIHQWPATLVQPVGSPLSLECTVEGTSNPNLYWYRQAAGRGLQLLFYSVGIGQISSEVPQNLSASRPQDRQFILSSKKLLLSDSGFYLCAWSLRTSGMYEQYFGPGTRLTVT.

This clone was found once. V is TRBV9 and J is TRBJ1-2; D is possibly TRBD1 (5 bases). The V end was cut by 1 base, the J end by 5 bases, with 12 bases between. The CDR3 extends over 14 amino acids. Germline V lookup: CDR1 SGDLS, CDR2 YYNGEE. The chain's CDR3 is CASSVTGDPYGYTF. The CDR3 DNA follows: TGTGCCAGCAGCGTAACAGGAGATCCATATGGCTACACCTTC.